Presented here are 5 T cell receptor beta chains from one specimen sequenced in a study of cytotoxic CD8 clonotypes in ibrutinib-treated CLL. The data were produced by immunoSEQ multiplex PCR, yet TCRdb's version contains in-frame clones alone and is incomplete. Altogether approximately 53,000 clones are present, around four fifths being singletons, with the ten largest covering around 21%. Sequenced here: PBMCs, sampled after 24 months of ibrutinib treatment. The receptors were gathered from a human donor with chronic lymphocytic leukemia.

A single count supports this clone. The V call is TRBV28, the J call TRBJ1-2, with D maybe TRBD1 (6 bases). The ends were cut back, 6 bases at V and 3 bases at J, with 20 bases in the middle. The CDR3 has 16 residues. From germline, CDR1 is MDHEN and CDR2 SYDVKM. The DNA of the CDR3 is TGTGCCAGCAGATTCCGCAGGGCCAGGGGTGACTATGGCTACACCTTC. It specifies CASRFRRARGDYGYTF.

The V gene is TRBV6-5, the J gene TRBJ2-1, with 13 bases identical to TRBD2. Germline assignment: CDR1 MNHEY and CDR2 SVGAGI. The CDR3 totals 15 residues. V shed 5 bases and J 5 bases; nucleotides not matched to a gene: 3. The CDR3 loop is CASSTGLAGNNEQFF. The CDR3 bases are TGTGCCAGCAGTACGGGACTAGCGGGAAACAATGAGCAGTTCTTC.

Note on this clone: Mismatch with germline at one junction end may stem from a read error. This chain connects TRBV2 to TRBJ1-3; D gene uncertain. Germline CDR1 SNHLY, CDR2 FYNNEI. CDR3 length equals 15 residues. CDR3 coding DNA: TGTGCCAGCAGTCCTGGGCCCGGAAGTGGATACACCATATATTTT. It specifies CASSPGPGSGYTIYF. The whole variable domain, remainder taken from reference TRBV2 and TRBJ1-3, is EPEVTQTPSHQVTQMGQEVILRCVPISNHLYFYWYRQILGQKVEFLVSFYNNEISEKSEIFDDQFSVERPDGSNFTLKIRSTKLEDSAMYFCASSPGPGSGYTIYFGEGSWLTVV.

The rearrangement joins TRBV7-9 to TRBJ1-2; TRBD1 might be the D (6 bases). Germline lookup yields CDR1 SEHNR and CDR2 FQNEAQ (reference sequence). The CDR3 totals 14 residues. Trimming cost V 8 bases and J 3 bases, with 16 bases left between them. This CDR3 is CASVTGKGDYGYTF. The CDR3 bases are TGTGCCAGCGTCACGGGGAAGGGGGACTATGGCTACACCTTC. Using reference TRBV7-9 and TRBJ1-2 for the parts outside the CDR3, the full variable domain is DTGVSQNPRHKITKRGQNVTFRCDPISEHNRLYWYRQTLGQGPEFLTYFQNEAQLEKSRLLSDRFSAERPKGSFSTLEIQRTEQGDSAMYLCASVTGKGDYGYTFGSGTRLTVV.

This chain connects TRBV10-2 to TRBJ1-5; 8 nucleotides align to TRBD1. CDR1 WSHSY and CDR2 SAAADI come from the germline V gene. This CDR3 is 14 amino acids long. Germline trimming cut 8 bases from V and 3 bases from J; bases unmatched to any gene: 6. The CDR3 region has the DNA TGCGCCAGCCGGACAGGGCCCACCAATCAGCCCCAGCATTTT. Residues: CASRTGPTNQPQHF.